This TCR beta chain was captured by sequencing in a study of regulatory T cells in long-lasting Graves disease. Regarding time point: newly diagnosed GD, antithyroid drugs for less than 3 months. The TCR library was made from RNA extracted from PBMCs. Both iRepertoire HTBI primers and Arm-PCR of CDR3 regions were used to build the TCR beta libraries. A single record per CDR3 protein comes from TCRdb applying MiXCR to the multiplex PCR reads. The sample carries 350,000 to 400,000 distinct CDR3 sequences, under 20% recorded once. Germline loops: CDR1 SGHAT, CDR2 FQNNGV. This CDR3 spans 16 amino acids. V lost 5 bases, J lost 3 bases, and 19 bases lay in between. This clonotype has ten or more counts. This same sample was also part of a study on T cells in Graves' hyperthyroidism and ophthalmopathy.

Material: peripheral blood mononuclear cells (PBMCs), obtained at new diagnosis, from a patient treated with antithyroid drugs. The chain couples TRBV11-2 to TRBJ1-1; TRBD1 might be the D (5 bases). This clonotype was sampled from a woman between 18 and 29 years old with Graves disease. CDR3 DNA sequence: TGTGCCAGCAGCCCCTCCGTAACACAAGGGGACACTGAAGCTTTCTTT. Translation gives CASSPSVTQGDTEAFF.